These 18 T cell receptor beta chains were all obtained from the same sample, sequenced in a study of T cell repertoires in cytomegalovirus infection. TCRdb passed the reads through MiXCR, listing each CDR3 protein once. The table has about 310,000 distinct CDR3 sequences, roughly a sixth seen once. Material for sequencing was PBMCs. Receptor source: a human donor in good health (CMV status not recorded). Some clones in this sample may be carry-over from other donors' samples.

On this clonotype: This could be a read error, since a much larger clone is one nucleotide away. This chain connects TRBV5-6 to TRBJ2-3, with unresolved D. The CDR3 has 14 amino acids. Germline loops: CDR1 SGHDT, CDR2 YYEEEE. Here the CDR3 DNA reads TGTGCCAGCAGGTCGGACGGTAGCAAAGATACGCAGTATTTT. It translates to CASRSDGSKDTQYF.

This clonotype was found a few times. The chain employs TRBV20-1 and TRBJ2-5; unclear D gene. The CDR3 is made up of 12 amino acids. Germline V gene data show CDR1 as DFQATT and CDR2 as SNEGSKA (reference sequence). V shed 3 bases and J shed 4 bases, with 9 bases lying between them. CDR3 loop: CSASSNRETQYF. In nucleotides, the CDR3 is TGCAGTGCTAGTTCGAATAGAGAGACCCAGTACTTC.

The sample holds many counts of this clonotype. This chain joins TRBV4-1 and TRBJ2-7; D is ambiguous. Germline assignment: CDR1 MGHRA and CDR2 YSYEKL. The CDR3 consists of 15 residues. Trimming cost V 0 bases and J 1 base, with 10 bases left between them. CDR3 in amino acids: CASSQDSGSSYEQYF. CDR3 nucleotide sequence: TGCGCCAGCAGCCAAGACTCGGGCAGTTCCTACGAGCAGTACTTC.

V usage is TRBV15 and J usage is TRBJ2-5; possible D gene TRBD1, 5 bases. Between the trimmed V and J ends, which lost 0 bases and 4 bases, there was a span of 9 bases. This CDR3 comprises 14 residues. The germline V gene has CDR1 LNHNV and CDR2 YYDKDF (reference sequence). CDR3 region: CATSRDTGLETQYF. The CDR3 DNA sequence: TGTGCCACCAGCAGAGATACAGGTTTAGAGACCCAGTACTTC.

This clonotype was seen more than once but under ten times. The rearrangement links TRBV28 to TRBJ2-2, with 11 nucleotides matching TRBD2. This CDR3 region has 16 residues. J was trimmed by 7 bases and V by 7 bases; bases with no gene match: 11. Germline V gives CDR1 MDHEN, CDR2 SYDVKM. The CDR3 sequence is CASTLLAGGVLGELFF. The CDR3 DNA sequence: TGTGCCAGCACCCTCCTAGCGGGGGGTGTTCTCGGGGAGCTGTTTTTT.

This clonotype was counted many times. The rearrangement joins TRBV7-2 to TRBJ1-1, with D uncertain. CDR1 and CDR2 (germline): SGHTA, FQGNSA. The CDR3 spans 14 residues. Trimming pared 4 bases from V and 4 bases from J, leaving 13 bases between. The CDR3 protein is CASSSDLSSTEAFF. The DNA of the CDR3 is TGTGCCAGCAGCTCGGACTTATCTAGCACTGAAGCTTTCTTT.

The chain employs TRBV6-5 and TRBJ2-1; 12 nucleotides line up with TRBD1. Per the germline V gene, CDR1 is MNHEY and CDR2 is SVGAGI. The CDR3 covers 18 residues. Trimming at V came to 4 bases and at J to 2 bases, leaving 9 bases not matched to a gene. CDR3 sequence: CASSSGTGGAGTYNEQFF. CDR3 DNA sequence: TGTGCCAGCAGTTCCGGGACAGGGGGCGCTGGAACCTACAATGAGCAGTTCTTC.

CDR3 nucleotides: TGTGCCAGCAGGGGGACGGGCGCAACTGAAGCTTTCTTT. This sequence encodes CASRGTGATEAFF. This chain links TRBV3-1 with TRBJ1-1, with a possible D match to TRBD1 (5 bases). Germline V gene lookup returns CDR1 LGHDT and CDR2 YNNKEL (reference sequence). Trimming took 6 bases from V and 5 from J, leaving 13 bases between them. The CDR3 is 13 amino acids.

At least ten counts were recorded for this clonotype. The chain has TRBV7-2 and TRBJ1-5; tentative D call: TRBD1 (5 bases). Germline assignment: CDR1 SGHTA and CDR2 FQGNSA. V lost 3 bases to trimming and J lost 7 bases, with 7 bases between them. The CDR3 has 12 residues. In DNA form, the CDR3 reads TGTGCCAGCAGCTTTTGGGGGCAGCCCCAGCATTTT. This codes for CASSFWGQPQHF.

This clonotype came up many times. This chain's CDR3 is CASSWGPDGGQPQHF. CDR3 nucleotides: TGTGCCAGCAGCTGGGGCCCGGATGGTGGTCAGCCCCAGCATTTT. The gene calls are TRBV7-9 and TRBJ1-5; perhaps TRBD1 as D (5 bases). CDR1 is SEHNR, CDR2 FQNEAQ, per germline (reference sequence). V gave up 4 bases and J gave up 6 bases, with 16 bases separating them. This CDR3 is built from 15 residues.

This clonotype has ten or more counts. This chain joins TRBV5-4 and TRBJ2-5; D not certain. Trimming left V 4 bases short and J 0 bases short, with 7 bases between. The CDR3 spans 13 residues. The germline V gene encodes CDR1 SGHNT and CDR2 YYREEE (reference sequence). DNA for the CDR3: TGTGCCAGCAGCGGCGACAACCAAGAGACCCAGTACTTC. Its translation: CASSGDNQETQYF.

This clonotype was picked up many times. The CDR3 nucleotides are TGTGCCAGCAGTCACAGGGGGGCCGCCTACGAGCAGTACTTC. Protein sequence: CASSHRGAAYEQYF. The chain uses TRBV7-2 and TRBJ2-7; the match to TRBD1 covers 8 bases. The V gene end was trimmed by 6 bases and the J gene end by 2 bases; junction bases not matched to a gene: 6. In germline, CDR1 is SGHTA, CDR2 FQGNSA. The CDR3 runs to 14 residues.

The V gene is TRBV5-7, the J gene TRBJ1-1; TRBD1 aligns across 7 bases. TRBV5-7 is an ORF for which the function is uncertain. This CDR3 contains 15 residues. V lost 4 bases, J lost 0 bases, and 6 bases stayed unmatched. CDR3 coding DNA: TGTGCCAGCAGCCAGGGGGAGGGAATGAACACTGAAGCTTTCTTT. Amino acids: CASSQGEGMNTEAFF.

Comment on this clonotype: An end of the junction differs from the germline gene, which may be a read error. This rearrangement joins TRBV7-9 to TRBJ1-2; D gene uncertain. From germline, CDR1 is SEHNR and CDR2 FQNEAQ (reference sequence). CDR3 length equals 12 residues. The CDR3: CASSLSEQKISF. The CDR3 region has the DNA TGTGCCAGCAGCTTGAGCGAACAGAAGATCTCGTTC.

Here the CDR3 DNA reads TGTGCCAGCAGCTTAAACGCCATGAACACTGAAGCTTTCTTT. Protein sequence: CASSLNAMNTEAFF. The chain employs TRBV7-2 and TRBJ1-1; D unclear. V was shortened by 2 bases and J by 0 bases, with 7 bases between the two germline ends. Germline V gene data show CDR1 as SGHTA and CDR2 as FQGNSA. This CDR3 is built from 14 residues.

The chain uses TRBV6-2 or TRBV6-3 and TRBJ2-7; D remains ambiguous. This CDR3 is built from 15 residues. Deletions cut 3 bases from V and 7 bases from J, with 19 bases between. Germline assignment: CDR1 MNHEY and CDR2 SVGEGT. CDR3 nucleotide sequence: TGTGCCAGCAGTTATGGTGGCGGTGCCTGCGATGAGCAGTACTTC. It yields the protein CASSYGGGACDEQYF.

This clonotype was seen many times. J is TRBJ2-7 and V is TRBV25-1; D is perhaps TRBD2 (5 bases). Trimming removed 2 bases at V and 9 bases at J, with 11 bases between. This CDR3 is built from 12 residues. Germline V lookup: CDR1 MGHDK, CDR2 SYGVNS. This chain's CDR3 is CASSENEGRQYF. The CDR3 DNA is TGTGCCAGCAGTGAAAACGAGGGTAGGCAGTACTTC.

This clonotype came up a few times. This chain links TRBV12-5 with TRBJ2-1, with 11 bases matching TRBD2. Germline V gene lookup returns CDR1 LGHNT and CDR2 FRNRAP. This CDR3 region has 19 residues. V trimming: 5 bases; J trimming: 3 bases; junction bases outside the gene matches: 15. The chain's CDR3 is CASGRDTKVAGGNYNEQFF. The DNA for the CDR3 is TGTGCTAGTGGTCGAGATACAAAAGTAGCGGGGGGGAACTACAATGAGCAGTTCTTC.